These 7 T cell receptor beta chains share one sample of origin, sequenced in a study of blood T cell repertoires in COVID-19. Repertoires were generated with immunoSEQ multiplex PCR, while TCRdb's copy carries only in-frame clones and drops some. Of about 150,000 clones in the sample, just under 85% were seen once. The specimen sequenced was peripheral blood. These TCRs come from a woman between 55 and 75 years old with acute or convalescent COVID-19.

This rearrangement joins TRBV28 to TRBJ2-1; a weak D match, TRBD2 (6 bases). CDR3 size: 16 residues. Germline CDR1 reads MDHEN; CDR2 reads SYDVKM. Trimming shortened V by 4 bases and J by 5 bases, and 18 bases separated the two germline ends. CDR3 in DNA: TGTGCCAGCAGTTCGGCTTCGGCGGGGTTGGACAATGAGCAGTTCTTC. It specifies CASSSASAGLDNEQFF.

V and J are TRBV19 and TRBJ1-6; D not resolved. Trimming took 1 base from V and 8 from J, leaving 15 bases between them. The CDR3 covers 16 residues. Germline V gene sequence: CDR1 LNHDA, CDR2 SQIVND (reference sequence). CDR3: CASSIVGLRSDSPLHF. In nucleotides, the CDR3 is TGTGCCAGTAGTATAGTCGGACTGAGGTCAGATTCACCCCTCCACTTT.

The chain recombines TRBV19 with TRBJ1-2; D gene unclear. The CDR3 loop spans 13 amino acids. Germline V gene sequence: CDR1 LNHDA, CDR2 SQIVND (reference sequence). The V and J ends lost 5 bases and 1 base respectively, with 8 bases between them. CDR3 nucleotides: TGTGCCAGTAGTCGAGGGTATAACTATGGCTACACCTTC. Residues: CASSRGYNYGYTF.

The chain carries TRBV6-1 and TRBJ1-2; D is uncertain. Trimming shortened V by 2 bases and J by 6 bases, and 13 bases separated the two germline ends. The CDR3 is 14 residues long. Germline V lookup: CDR1 MNHNS, CDR2 SASEGT. CDR3 coding DNA: TGTGCCAGCAGTGAACGGGGAGCGGCCCATGGCTACACCTTC. Protein sequence: CASSERGAAHGYTF.

The J gene is TRBJ1-4, the V gene TRBV5-6; D not certain. Per the germline V gene, CDR1 is SGHDT and CDR2 is YYEEEE. Trimming cost V 0 bases and J 8 bases, with 11 bases left between them. The CDR3 has 14 residues. The CDR3 region is CASSLVGGHEKLFF. CDR3 coding DNA: TGTGCCAGCAGCTTGGTAGGTGGGCACGAAAAACTGTTTTTT.

This clone has only a few counts. The chain employs TRBV7-3 and TRBJ1-1; tentative D call: TRBD1 (5 bases). Per the germline V gene, CDR1 is SGHTA and CDR2 is FQGTGA. The CDR3 is made up of 13 amino acids. Trimming stripped 5 bases from V and 3 bases from J, with 10 bases between. The CDR3 sequence is CASSRDSDTEAFF. CDR3 bases: TGTGCCAGCAGCCGCGACAGCGACACTGAAGCTTTCTTT.

The V gene is TRBV30, the J gene TRBJ1-5; tentative D call: TRBD1 (6 bases). Germline assignment: CDR1 GTSNPN and CDR2 SVGIG (reference sequence). The CDR3 sequence is 13 residues long. Trimming pared 5 bases from V and 7 bases from J, leaving 15 bases between. DNA for the CDR3: TGTGCCTGGGGCGGGCAGGGACAACAGCCCCAGCATTTT. This encodes CAWGGQGQQPQHF.